This T cell receptor beta chain was profiled in a study of blood T cells in healthy people across ages. The authors ran a second PCR of roughly 6 to 12 cycles using a sample-barcoded 5' primer and a J-beta primer mix. TCRdb re-derived calls from the 5' RACE reads in MiXCR, one entry per CDR3 protein. This table holds 1.5 million to 2 million distinct CDR3 sequences, around 35% found once. Healthy Russian Caucasian donors spanned ages about 6 to 100 years. The sequenced sample consisted of blood. The receptor comes from a woman in her thirties in good health.

CDR3 sequence: CASRRFSGGAGDTQYF. Here the CDR3 DNA reads TGTGCCAGCAGGCGATTTAGCGGGGGGGCGGGAGATACGCAGTATTTT. This chain links TRBV6-6 with TRBJ2-3, with TRBD2 matching 11 bases. The CDR3 extends over 16 amino acids. The trim removed 6 bases at V and 5 bases at J, leaving 10 bases unmatched. Germline V gene lookup returns CDR1 MNHNY and CDR2 SVGAGI (reference sequence).